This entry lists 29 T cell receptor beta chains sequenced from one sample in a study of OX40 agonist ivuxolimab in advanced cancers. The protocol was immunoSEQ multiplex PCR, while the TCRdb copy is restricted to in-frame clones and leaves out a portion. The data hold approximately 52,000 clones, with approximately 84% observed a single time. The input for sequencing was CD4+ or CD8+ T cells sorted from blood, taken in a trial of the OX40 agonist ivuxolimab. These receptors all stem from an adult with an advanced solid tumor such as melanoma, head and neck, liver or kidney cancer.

CDR3 amino acids: CAINEFGRNEQFF. In DNA, the CDR3 is TGTGCCATCAACGAGTTCGGGAGAAATGAGCAGTTCTTC. The V call is TRBV10-3, the J call TRBJ2-1, with D perhaps TRBD2 (6 bases). Germline V gene data show CDR1 as ENHRY and CDR2 as SYGVKD. The CDR3 covers 13 residues. V was cut by 7 bases and J by 7 bases, with 14 bases left in between.

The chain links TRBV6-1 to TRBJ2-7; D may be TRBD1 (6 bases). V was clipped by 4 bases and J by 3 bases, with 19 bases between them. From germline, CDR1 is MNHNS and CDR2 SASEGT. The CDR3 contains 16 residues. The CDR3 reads CASSVHHRDKNYEQYF. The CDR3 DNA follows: TGTGCCAGCAGTGTCCACCATAGGGACAAGAACTACGAGCAGTACTTC.

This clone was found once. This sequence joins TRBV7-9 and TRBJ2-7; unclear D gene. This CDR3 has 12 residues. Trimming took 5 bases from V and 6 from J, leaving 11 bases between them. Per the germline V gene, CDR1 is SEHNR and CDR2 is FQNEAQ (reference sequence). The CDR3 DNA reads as TGTGCCAGCAGCGCCATATTGGGCGAGCAGTACTTC. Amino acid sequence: CASSAILGEQYF.

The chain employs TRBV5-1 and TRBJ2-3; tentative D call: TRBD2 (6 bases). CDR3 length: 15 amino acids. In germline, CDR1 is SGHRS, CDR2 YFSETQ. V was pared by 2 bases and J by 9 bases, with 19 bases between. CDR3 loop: CASSFGDREIETQYF. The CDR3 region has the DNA TGCGCCAGCAGCTTCGGGGACCGGGAGATAGAGACGCAGTATTTT. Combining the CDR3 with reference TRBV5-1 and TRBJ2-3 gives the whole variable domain KAGVTQTPRYLIKTRGQQVTLSCSPISGHRSVSWYQQTPGQGLQFLFEYFSETQRNKGNFPGRFSGRQFSNSRSEMNVSTLELGDSALYLCASSFGDREIETQYFGPGTRLTVL.

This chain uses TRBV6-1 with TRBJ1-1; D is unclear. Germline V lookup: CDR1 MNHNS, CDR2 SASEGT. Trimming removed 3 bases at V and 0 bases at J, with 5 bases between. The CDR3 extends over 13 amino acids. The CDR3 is CASSDGLNTEAFF. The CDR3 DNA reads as TGTGCCAGCAGTGATGGGCTGAACACTGAAGCTTTCTTT.

In DNA form, the CDR3 reads TGTGCCAGCAGCTTACGGGACAGACGTAACTATGGCTACACCTTC. Amino acids: CASSLRDRRNYGYTF. V gene TRBV7-2 combines with J gene TRBJ1-2; 7 nucleotides align to TRBD1. Losses at the gene ends were 2 bases for V and 1 base for J; bases not matched to a gene: 4. This CDR3 has 15 amino acids. CDR1 and CDR2 (germline): SGHTA, FQGNSA. The full variable domain, rest sourced from reference TRBV7-2 and TRBJ1-2, is GAGVSQSPSNKVTEKGKDVELRCDPISGHTALYWYRQSLGQGLEFLIYFQGNSAPDKSGLPSDRFSAERTGGSVSTLTIQRTQQEDSAVYLCASSLRDRRNYGYTFGSGTRLTVV.

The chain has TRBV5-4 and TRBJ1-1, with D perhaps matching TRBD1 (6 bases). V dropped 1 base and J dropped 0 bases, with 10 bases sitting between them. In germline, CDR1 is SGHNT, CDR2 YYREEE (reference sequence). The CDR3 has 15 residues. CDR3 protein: CASSLPGQLNTEAFF. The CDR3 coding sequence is TGTGCCAGCAGCTTGCCTGGACAGCTGAACACTGAAGCTTTCTTT.

The CDR3 region is CASSFFRTGQETQYF. Written as DNA, the CDR3 is TGTGCCAGCAGTTTTTTTAGGACAGGTCAAGAGACCCAGTACTTC. The V gene is TRBV6-1, the J gene TRBJ2-5, with 7 nucleotides matching TRBD1. There are 15 residues in the CDR3. Unmatched junction bases numbered 8, after V lost 5 bases and J lost 2 bases. Germline values: CDR1 MNHNS, CDR2 SASEGT.

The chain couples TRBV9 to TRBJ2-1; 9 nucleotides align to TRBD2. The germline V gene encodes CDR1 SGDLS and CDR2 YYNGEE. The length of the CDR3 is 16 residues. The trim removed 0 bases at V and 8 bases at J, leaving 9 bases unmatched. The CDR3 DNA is TGTGCCAGCAGCGTAGTGGTCAGCGGGGGGTTTGATGAGCAGTTCTTC. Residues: CASSVVVSGGFDEQFF.

The CDR3 is CSVEGTGNTEAFF. In DNA form, the CDR3 reads TGCAGCGTTGAAGGGACAGGGAACACTGAAGCTTTCTTT. The chain is built from TRBV29-1 and TRBJ1-1, with 7 positions matching TRBD1. With V trimmed by 1 base and J by 1 base, 0 bases remained unmatched. Germline loops: CDR1 SQVTM, CDR2 ANQGSEA. This CDR3 comprises 13 residues.

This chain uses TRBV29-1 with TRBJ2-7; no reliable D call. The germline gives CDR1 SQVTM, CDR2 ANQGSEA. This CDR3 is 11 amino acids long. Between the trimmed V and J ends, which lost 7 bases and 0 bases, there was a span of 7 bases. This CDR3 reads CSGLTSYEQYF. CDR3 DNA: TGCAGCGGCTTAACCTCCTACGAGCAGTACTTC.

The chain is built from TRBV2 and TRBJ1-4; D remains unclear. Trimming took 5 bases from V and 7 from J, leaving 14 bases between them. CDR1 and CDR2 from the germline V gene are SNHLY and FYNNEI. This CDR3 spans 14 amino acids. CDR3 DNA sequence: TGTGCCAGCAGTTTAGGCTCTGGAGGTGAAAAACTGTTTTTT. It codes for CASSLGSGGEKLFF.

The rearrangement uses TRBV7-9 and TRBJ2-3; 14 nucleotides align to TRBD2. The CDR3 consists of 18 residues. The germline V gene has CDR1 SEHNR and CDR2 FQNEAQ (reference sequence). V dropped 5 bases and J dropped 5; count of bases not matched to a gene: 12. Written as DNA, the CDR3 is TGTGCCAGCAGCCGACTAGCGGGAGGGATCGATCCCTTAGATACGCAGTATTTT. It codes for CASSRLAGGIDPLDTQYF.

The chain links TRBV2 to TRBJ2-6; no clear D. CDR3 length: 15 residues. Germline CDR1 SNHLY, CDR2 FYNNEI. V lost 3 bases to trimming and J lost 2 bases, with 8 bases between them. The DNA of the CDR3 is TGTGCCAGCAGTGATTGGGCCGCTGGGGCCAACGTCCTGACTTTC. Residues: CASSDWAAGANVLTF.

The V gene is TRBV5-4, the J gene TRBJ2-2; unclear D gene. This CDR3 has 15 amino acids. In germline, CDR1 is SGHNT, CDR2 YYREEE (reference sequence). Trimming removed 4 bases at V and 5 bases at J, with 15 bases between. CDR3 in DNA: TGTGCCAGCAGCCCTCCCGGAGTCCAAACCGGGGAGCTGTTTTTT. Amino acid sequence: CASSPPGVQTGELFF.

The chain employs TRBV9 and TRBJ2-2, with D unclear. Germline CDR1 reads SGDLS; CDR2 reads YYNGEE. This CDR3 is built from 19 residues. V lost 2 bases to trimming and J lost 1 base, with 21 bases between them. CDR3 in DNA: TGTGCCAGCAGCGTGACTGTAGTTGTGCCCAATTTGAACACCGGGGAGCTGTTTTTT. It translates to CASSVTVVVPNLNTGELFF.

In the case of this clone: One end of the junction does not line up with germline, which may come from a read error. CDR3 coding DNA: TGTGCTAGCAGCTTAGGAATGCTAGCCTTCCAAGAGACCCAGTACTTC. This gives the protein CASSLGMLAFQETQYF. The V gene is TRBV7-7, the J gene TRBJ2-5; D might be TRBD2 (5 bases). CDR1 is SSHAT, CDR2 FNYEAQ, per germline (reference sequence). The CDR3 extends over 16 amino acids.

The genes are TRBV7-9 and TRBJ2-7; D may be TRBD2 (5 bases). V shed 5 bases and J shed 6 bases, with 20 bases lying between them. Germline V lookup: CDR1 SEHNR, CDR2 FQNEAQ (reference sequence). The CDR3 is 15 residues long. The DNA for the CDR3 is TGTGCCAGCAGCCCAAAGGTCCGGGAAAGCCGCGAGCAGTACTTC. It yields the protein CASSPKVRESREQYF.

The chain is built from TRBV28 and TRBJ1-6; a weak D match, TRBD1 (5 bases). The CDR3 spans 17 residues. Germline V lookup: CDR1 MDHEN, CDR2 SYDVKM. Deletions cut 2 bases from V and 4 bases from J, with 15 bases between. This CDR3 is CASSLLAPGRYNSPLHF. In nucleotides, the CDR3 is TGTGCCAGCAGTTTACTTGCACCGGGGCGGTATAATTCACCCCTCCACTTT.

CDR3 DNA: TGTGCCAGCTCGTCCCTCGGGACAGGGGACTACAATGAGCAGTTCTTC. This codes for CASSSLGTGDYNEQFF. The chain combines TRBV18 with TRBJ2-1; 10 positions agree with TRBD1. V trimming: 6 bases; J trimming: 3 bases; junction bases outside the gene matches: 8. There are 16 residues in the CDR3. Germline assignment: CDR1 KGHSH and CDR2 LQKENI.

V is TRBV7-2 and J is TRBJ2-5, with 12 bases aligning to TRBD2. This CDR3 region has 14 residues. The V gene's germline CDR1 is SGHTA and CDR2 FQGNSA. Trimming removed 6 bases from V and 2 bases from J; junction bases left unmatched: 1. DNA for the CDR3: TGTGCCAGCAGTGGACTAGCGGGGCAAGAGACCCAGTACTTC. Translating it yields CASSGLAGQETQYF.

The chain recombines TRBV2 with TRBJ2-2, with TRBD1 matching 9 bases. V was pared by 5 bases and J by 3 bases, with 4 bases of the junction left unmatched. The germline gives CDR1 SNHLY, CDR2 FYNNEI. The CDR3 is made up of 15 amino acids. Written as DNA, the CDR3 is TGTGCCAGCAGTCGGACAGGGGATTACACCGGGGAGCTGTTTTTT. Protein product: CASSRTGDYTGELFF.

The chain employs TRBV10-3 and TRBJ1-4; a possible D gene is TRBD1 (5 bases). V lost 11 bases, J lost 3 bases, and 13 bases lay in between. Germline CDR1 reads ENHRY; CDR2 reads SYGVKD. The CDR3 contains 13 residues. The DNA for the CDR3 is TGTGCCGGGGCGGGAGGGCCTAATGAAAAACTGTTTTTT. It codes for CAGAGGPNEKLFF.

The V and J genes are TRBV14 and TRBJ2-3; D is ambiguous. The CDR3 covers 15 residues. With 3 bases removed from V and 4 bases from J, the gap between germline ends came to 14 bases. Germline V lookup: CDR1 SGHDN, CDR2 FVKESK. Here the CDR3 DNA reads TGTGCCAGCAGCCATCGAATAACGGGCGCAGATACGCAGTATTTT. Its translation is CASSHRITGADTQYF.

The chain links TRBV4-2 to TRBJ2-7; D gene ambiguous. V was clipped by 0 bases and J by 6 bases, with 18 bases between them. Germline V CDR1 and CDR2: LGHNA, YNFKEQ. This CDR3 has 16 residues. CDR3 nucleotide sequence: TGTGCCAGCAGCCAAGATGGTTCGCGGATAGGGCGCGAGCAGTACTTC. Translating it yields CASSQDGSRIGREQYF.

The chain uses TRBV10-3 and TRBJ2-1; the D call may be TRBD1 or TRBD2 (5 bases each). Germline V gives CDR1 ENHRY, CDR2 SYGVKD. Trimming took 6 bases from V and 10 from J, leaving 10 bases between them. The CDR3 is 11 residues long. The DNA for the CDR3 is TGTGCCATCAGGGGACGGGAAGAGCAGTTCTTC. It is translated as CAIRGREEQFF.

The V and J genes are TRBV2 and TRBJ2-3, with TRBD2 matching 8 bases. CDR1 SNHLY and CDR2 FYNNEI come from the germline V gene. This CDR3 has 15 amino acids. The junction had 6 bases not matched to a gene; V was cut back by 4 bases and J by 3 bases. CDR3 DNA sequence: TGTGCCAGCAGTGGATCGGGAGGGGGAACAGATACGCAGTATTTT. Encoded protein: CASSGSGGGTDTQYF.

The chain's CDR3 is CASRTTTGSNEKLFF. CDR3 sequence (DNA): TGTGCCAGCAGGACCACGACAGGGTCAAATGAAAAACTGTTTTTT. This chain joins TRBV2 and TRBJ1-4; TRBD1 agrees at 7 bases. V was clipped by 6 bases and J by 5 bases; unmatched bases: 9. This CDR3 comprises 15 residues. The germline CDR1 and CDR2 sequences are SNHLY and FYNNEI.

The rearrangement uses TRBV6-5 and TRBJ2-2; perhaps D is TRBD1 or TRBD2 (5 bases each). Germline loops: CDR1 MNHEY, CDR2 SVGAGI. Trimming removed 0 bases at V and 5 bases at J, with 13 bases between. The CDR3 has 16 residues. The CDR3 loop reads CASSYSMGVGTGELFF. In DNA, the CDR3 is TGTGCCAGCAGTTACTCGATGGGGGTAGGGACCGGGGAGCTGTTTTTT.